Each of the 24 T cell receptor beta chains below was sequenced from the same sample in a study of T-cell reconstitution after alpha-beta-depleted transplantation in children. Library preparation (for TCRbeta) was performed with unique molecular identifiers. TCRdb re-analysed the PCR reads in MiXCR, keeping a single row per CDR3 protein. Of around 360,000 distinct CDR3 sequences listed, over 9% were seen once; the top ten hold approximately 2.3%. The material sequenced was PBMCs from the stem cell graft donor, taken from the stem cell graft. All receptors derive from a human donor who donated a stem cell graft to a child with acute lymphoblastic leukemia.

Only a few counts were recorded for this clonotype. The chain has TRBV29-1 and TRBJ2-7; maybe TRBD1 (6 bases). The CDR3 extends over 13 amino acids. Germline V gives CDR1 SQVTM, CDR2 ANQGSEA. V was clipped by 1 base and J by 5 bases, with 12 bases between them. Here the CDR3 reads CSVEGGGRHEQYF. The CDR3 DNA sequence: TGCAGCGTTGAAGGAGGGGGACGCCACGAGCAGTACTTC.

This clonotype has just a few counts. This chain uses TRBV28 with TRBJ2-4, with D perhaps TRBD1 or TRBD2 (5 bases each). Looked up from germline, CDR1 is MDHEN and CDR2 is SYDVKM. The V end lost 2 bases, the J end lost 7 bases, and 15 bases lay between the germline ends. This CDR3 spans 15 amino acids. CDR3 residues: CASSLEGLVVNIQYF. Written as DNA, the CDR3 is TGTGCCAGCAGTTTAGAGGGGTTGGTTGTGAACATTCAGTACTTC.

This clonotype has only a few counts. This sequence joins TRBV29-1 and TRBJ2-4; TRBD1 matches at 11 bases. The V gene end was trimmed by 4 bases and the J gene end by 8 bases; junction bases not matched to a gene: 7. Germline loops: CDR1 SQVTM, CDR2 ANQGSEA. This CDR3 has 14 amino acids. The CDR3 region has the DNA TGCAGCGTTGTAAGGGACAGGGGGTCGGACATTCAGTACTTC. Translated, it gives CSVVRDRGSDIQYF.

This clonotype was counted a few times. This chain uses TRBV7-9 with TRBJ1-4, with unresolved D. CDR1 is SEHNR, CDR2 FQNEAQ, per germline (reference sequence). V lost 5 bases and J lost 3, with 4 bases in between. This CDR3 has 12 amino acids. CDR3 in DNA: TGTGCCAGCAGCACCCCTAATGAAAAACTGTTTTTT. Translating gives CASSTPNEKLFF.

The chain recombines TRBV9 with TRBJ2-4; 8 bases are a match to TRBD1. The CDR3 covers 17 residues. Germline V gives CDR1 SGDLS, CDR2 YYNGEE. V gave up 3 bases and J gave up 7 bases; unmatched junction bases: 15. CDR3 sequence reads: CASSARDRPDHRNIQYF. In nucleotides, the CDR3 is TGTGCCAGCAGCGCCCGGGACAGGCCTGACCATAGGAACATTCAGTACTTC.

This clonotype was found a few times. The chain joins TRBV18 to TRBJ2-1; weak D call: TRBD2 (6 bases). This CDR3 spans 13 amino acids. V was clipped by 3 bases and J by 8 bases, with 11 bases between them. Per the germline V gene, CDR1 is KGHSH and CDR2 is LQKENI. The CDR3 region has the DNA TGTGCCAGCTCACCTCGGGAGTCGGATGAGCAGTTCTTC. The encoded protein is CASSPRESDEQFF.

This clonotype was counted between two and nine times. The chain employs TRBV3-1 and TRBJ2-1; 9 bases map to TRBD1. J lost 5 bases, V lost 5 bases, and 16 bases had no gene match. The length of the CDR3 is 18 residues. Germline CDR1 reads LGHDT; CDR2 reads YNNKEL (reference sequence). The CDR3 loop is CASSRLPFRDRAHNEQFF. The CDR3 region has the DNA TGTGCCAGCAGCAGACTACCTTTCCGGGACAGGGCCCACAATGAGCAGTTCTTC.

The chain couples TRBV20-1 to TRBJ2-1, with a tentative D call TRBD2 (6 bases). Trimming stripped 1 base from V and 9 bases from J, with 16 bases between. Germline loops: CDR1 DFQATT, CDR2 SNEGSKA (reference sequence). This CDR3 spans 14 amino acids. The CDR3, as DNA: TGCAGTGCTAGAGGGGAGGCCCCCTTCAGTGAGCAGTTCTTC. This gives the protein CSARGEAPFSEQFF.

The chain carries TRBV3-1 and TRBJ2-5, with no clear D. Trimming removed 5 bases from V and 4 bases from J, with 14 bases in between. Germline V gene data show CDR1 as LGHDT and CDR2 as YNNKEL (reference sequence). This CDR3 is built from 14 residues. CDR3 DNA: TGTGCCAGCAGCTTGGAAAGAACGCCAGAGACCCAGTACTTC. Encoded protein: CASSLERTPETQYF.

The table lists this clonotype with a few counts. The chain couples TRBV5-1 to TRBJ2-7; D not certain. Trimming left V 5 bases short and J 1 base short, with 19 bases between. The CDR3 totals 16 residues. Germline V gene sequence: CDR1 SGHRS, CDR2 YFSETQ. The CDR3 sequence: CASRFSRRNISYEQYF. For the CDR3, the DNA is TGCGCCAGCAGATTTAGTCGCAGGAACATATCCTACGAGCAGTACTTC.

This clonotype was seen repeatedly, ten times or more. The chain combines TRBV5-1 with TRBJ2-1, with TRBD2 identical over 11 bases. After removal of 1 base from V and 4 bases from J, the junction contained 7 bases not matched to a gene. CDR1 is SGHRS, CDR2 YFSETQ, per germline. CDR3 length: 17 residues. CDR3 region: CASSLTSGRGPYNEQFF. The CDR3 DNA follows: TGCGCCAGCAGCTTGACTAGCGGGAGAGGACCTTACAATGAGCAGTTCTTC.

The table lists this clonotype with a few counts. This sequence joins TRBV15 and TRBJ2-1, with D tentatively TRBD1 (5 bases). The CDR3 consists of 15 residues. Germline values: CDR1 LNHNV, CDR2 YYDKDF (reference sequence). The germline V and J ends were trimmed by 0 bases and 1 base, with 7 bases remaining between them. DNA of the CDR3: TGTGCCACCAGCAGAGATGCAGGGTCCTACAATGAGCAGTTCTTC. This encodes CATSRDAGSYNEQFF.

This clonotype was counted a few times. J is TRBJ1-5 and V is TRBV20-1; weak D call: TRBD1 (5 bases). Trimming removed 0 bases from V and 7 bases from J, with 13 bases in between. This CDR3 has 14 residues. CDR1 and CDR2 (germline): DFQATT, SNEGSKA (reference sequence). The CDR3 here is CSARDLGVGQPQHF. Written as DNA, the CDR3 is TGCAGTGCTAGAGATCTGGGGGTTGGGCAGCCCCAGCATTTT.

Many counts were recorded for this clonotype. The chain uses TRBV9 and TRBJ2-2; the D is unclear. In germline, CDR1 is SGDLS, CDR2 YYNGEE. V was shortened by 0 bases and J by 4 bases, with 4 bases between the two germline ends. The CDR3 sequence is 13 residues long. The CDR3 DNA follows: TGTGCCAGCAGCGTAGGAACCACCGGGGAGCTGTTTTTT. It codes for CASSVGTTGELFF.

This clonotype was counted only a few times. The gene calls are TRBV20-1 and TRBJ2-7; the match to TRBD2 covers 9 bases. In germline, CDR1 is DFQATT, CDR2 SNEGSKA (reference sequence). This CDR3 has 13 residues. V trimming: 3 bases; J trimming: 4 bases; junction bases outside the gene matches: 4. The CDR3 DNA is TGCAGTGCTAGGTGGACTAGCGATTACGAGCAGTACTTC. This gives the protein CSARWTSDYEQYF.

This clonotype was found a few times. V and J are TRBV20-1 and TRBJ1-1; 7 bases are a match to TRBD1. Germline-derived CDR1 and CDR2 are DFQATT and SNEGSKA (reference sequence). V was pared by 6 bases and J by 6 bases, with 10 bases of the junction left unmatched. This CDR3 contains 13 residues. The CDR3 DNA follows: TGCAGTGCGGCATGGGACAGCCAGCCTGAAGCTTTCTTT. Translation: CSAAWDSQPEAFF.

This clonotype came up a few times. CDR3: CASSLLVPRWQGDQETQYF. The CDR3 DNA sequence: TGTGCCAGCAGCTTACTGGTCCCGCGGTGGCAGGGGGACCAAGAGACCCAGTACTTC. The chain employs TRBV7-6 and TRBJ2-5; 7 nucleotides line up with TRBD1. V shed 2 bases and J 0 bases; nucleotides not matched to a gene: 15. This CDR3 comprises 19 residues. The germline V gene encodes CDR1 SGHVS and CDR2 FNYEAQ.

The table lists this clonotype with many counts. The chain joins TRBV5-1 to TRBJ2-7, with TRBD1 identical over 10 bases. Germline V gene sequence: CDR1 SGHRS, CDR2 YFSETQ. The J segment lost 5 bases and the V segment lost 4 bases, leaving 6 bases of the junction unmatched. The CDR3 has 14 amino acids. The CDR3 is CASSTGTGAHEQYF. Here the CDR3 DNA reads TGCGCCAGCAGCACCGGGACAGGGGCCCACGAGCAGTACTTC.

This clonotype was found many times. V gene TRBV7-2 combines with J gene TRBJ2-4; no definite D call. The germline V and J ends were trimmed by 2 bases and 0 bases, with 8 bases remaining between them. The CDR3 has 15 amino acids. CDR1 and CDR2 from the germline V gene are SGHTA and FQGNSA. The CDR3 protein is CASSLMRLAKNIQYF. The CDR3 DNA reads as TGTGCCAGCAGCTTAATGAGACTAGCCAAAAACATTCAGTACTTC.

The J gene is TRBJ2-1, the V gene TRBV7-2; 9 positions agree with TRBD1. The CDR3 runs 15 residues. J was trimmed by 4 bases and V by 5 bases; bases with no gene match: 6. Germline V gene lookup returns CDR1 SGHTA and CDR2 FQGNSA. CDR3 amino acids: CASSNTGGVYNEQFF. In nucleotides, the CDR3 is TGTGCCAGCAGCAATACAGGGGGCGTGTACAATGAGCAGTTCTTC.

This clonotype has only a few counts. The V call is TRBV27, the J call TRBJ2-2; TRBD2 agrees at 14 bases. CDR1 is MNHEY, CDR2 SMNVEV, per germline (reference sequence). J gave up 7 bases and V 4 bases, and 2 bases lay outside the gene matches. This CDR3 contains 15 residues. DNA for the CDR3: TGTGCCAGCAGTTGGGGACTAGCGGGGGACGGGGAGCTGTTTTTT. Translated: CASSWGLAGDGELFF.

This sequence joins TRBV6-5 and TRBJ2-7, with TRBD1 as a possible D gene (6 bases). The germline V gene encodes CDR1 MNHEY and CDR2 SVGAGI. V shed 2 bases and J shed 0 bases, with 14 bases lying between them. The CDR3 is 16 residues long. The CDR3, as DNA: TGTGCCAGCAGTTACAGCCCCAGGGACATCTCCTACGAGCAGTACTTC. Translation: CASSYSPRDISYEQYF.

The sample holds a few counts of this clonotype. This sequence joins TRBV3-1 and TRBJ2-1, with TRBD2 matching over 10 bases. The V and J ends lost 4 bases and 4 bases, in that order; junction bases with no gene match: 4. CDR1 and CDR2 from the germline V gene are LGHDT and YNNKEL (reference sequence). This CDR3 contains 15 residues. CDR3 sequence: CASSPSSGSYNEQFF. The DNA for the CDR3 is TGTGCCAGCAGCCCATCTAGCGGGAGTTACAATGAGCAGTTCTTC.

Many counts were recorded for this clonotype. The chain combines TRBV5-1 with TRBJ2-1; D gene unclear. Germline CDR1 SGHRS, CDR2 YFSETQ. Trimming took 0 bases from V and 5 from J, leaving 9 bases between them. CDR3 length: 14 residues. CDR3 bases: TGCGCCAGCAGCTTGGTGGCGGATAACAATGAGCAGTTCTTC. Amino acids: CASSLVADNNEQFF.